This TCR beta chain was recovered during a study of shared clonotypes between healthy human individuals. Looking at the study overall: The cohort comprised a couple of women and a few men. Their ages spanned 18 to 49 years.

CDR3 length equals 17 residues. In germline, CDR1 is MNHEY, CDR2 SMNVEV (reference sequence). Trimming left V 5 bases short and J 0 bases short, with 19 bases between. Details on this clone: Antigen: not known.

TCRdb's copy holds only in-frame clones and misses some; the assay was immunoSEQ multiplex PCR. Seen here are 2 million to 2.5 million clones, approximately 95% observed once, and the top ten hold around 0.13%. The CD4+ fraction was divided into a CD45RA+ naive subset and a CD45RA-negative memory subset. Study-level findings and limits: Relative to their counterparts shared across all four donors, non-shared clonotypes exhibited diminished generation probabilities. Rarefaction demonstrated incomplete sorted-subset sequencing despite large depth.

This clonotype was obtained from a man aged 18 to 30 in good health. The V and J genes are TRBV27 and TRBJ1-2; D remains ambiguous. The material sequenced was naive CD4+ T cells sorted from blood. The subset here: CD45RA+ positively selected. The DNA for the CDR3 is TGTGCCAGCAGTCTTACCTCCCGACACACCACTAACTATGGCTACACCTTC. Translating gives CASSLTSRHTTNYGYTF.